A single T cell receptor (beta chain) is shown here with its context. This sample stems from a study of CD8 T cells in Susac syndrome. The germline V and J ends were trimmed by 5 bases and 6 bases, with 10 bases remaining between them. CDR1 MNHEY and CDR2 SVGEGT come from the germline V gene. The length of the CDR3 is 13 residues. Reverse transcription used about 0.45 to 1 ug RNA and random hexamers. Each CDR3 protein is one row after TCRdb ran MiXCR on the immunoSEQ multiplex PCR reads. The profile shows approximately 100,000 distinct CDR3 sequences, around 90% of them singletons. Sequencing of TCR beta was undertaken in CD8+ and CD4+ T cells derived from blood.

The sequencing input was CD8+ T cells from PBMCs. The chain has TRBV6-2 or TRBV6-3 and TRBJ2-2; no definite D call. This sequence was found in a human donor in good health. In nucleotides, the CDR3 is TGTGCCAGCAGTACGTTGGGCGCCGGGGAGCTGTTTTTT. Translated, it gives CASSTLGAGELFF.